The entry below describes one T cell receptor beta chain. The antigen remains undetermined. J was trimmed by 4 bases and V by 4 bases; bases with no gene match: 9. CDR1 is LGHNA and CDR2 is YSLEER in the germline V gene. The CDR3 sequence is 16 residues long. Clones were sequenced by immunoSEQ multiplex PCR, and TCRdb holds only the in-frame ones, with some missing. The sample consists of some 98,000 clones, over 75% of them appearing once. These data come from a study of cytomegalovirus exposure and HLA in healthy donors. Study context: The same platform was used for the 110 or so validation repertoires and the roughly 600 first-cohort repertoires, a later analysis reported. General observations from the study: Usually a TCR sequence was rare, but some public TCRs were found in many donors. There were about 160 TCR beta chains listed as cytomegalovirus-associated. It was reportedly the case that the classifier diagnosed cytomegalovirus status with high specificity and sensitivity.

The chain carries TRBV4-3 and TRBJ1-2; 10 bases align to TRBD1. The clonotype originates from a man between 18 and 29 years old in good health and CMV-seropositive. The sequencing input was PBMCs. CDR3: CASSRNTGTGAYGYTF. The CDR3 DNA sequence: TGCGCCAGCAGCCGCAACACCGGGACAGGGGCCTATGGCTACACCTTC.